The 12 T cell receptor beta chains below were found in one sample sequenced in a study of T cell responses to AZD1222 COVID-19 vaccine. Method: immunoSEQ multiplex PCR; TCRdb's copy keeps in-frame clones and lacks some. The table includes around 100,000 clones, over 75% detected once. The specimen was peripheral blood, collected on day 0 of AZD1222 vaccination. These receptors all stem from an adult in good health.

In DNA, the CDR3 is TGTGCCAGCAGCTTAGGTAGCGGGAGACGGTACGAGCAGTACTTC. Amino acids: CASSLGSGRRYEQYF. The chain joins TRBV13 to TRBJ2-7; 9 nucleotides line up with TRBD2. Germline V CDR1 and CDR2: PRHDT, FYEKMQ (reference sequence). This CDR3 has 15 residues. The ends lost 0 bases at V and 4 bases at J; junction bases unmatched: 4.

The V and J genes are TRBV3-1 (or the pseudogene TRBV3-2) and TRBJ1-2; D is undetermined. The CDR3 is made up of 13 amino acids. Germline CDR1 reads LGHDT; CDR2 reads YNNKEL (reference sequence). The V and J ends lost 3 bases and 5 bases respectively, with 10 bases between them. In nucleotides, the CDR3 is TGTGCCAGCAGCCAGGGCAGTATGTATGGCTACACCTTC. Its protein is CASSQGSMYGYTF.

V usage is TRBV7-9 and J usage is TRBJ1-2; D is uncertain. CDR3 size: 14 residues. Between the trimmed V and J ends, which lost 6 bases and 2 bases, there was a span of 13 bases. Per germline, CDR1 SEHNR and CDR2 FQNEAQ (reference sequence). In DNA, the CDR3 is TGTGCCAGCAGGACGACCCGGCGGAACTATGGCTACACCTTC. Translated, it gives CASRTTRRNYGYTF.

The rearrangement joins TRBV28 to TRBJ1-5; D is unclear. The CDR3 totals 16 residues. CDR1 is MDHEN, CDR2 SYDVKM, per germline. Trimming left V 3 bases short and J 5 bases short, with 17 bases between. The CDR3 region is CASSLLPNSDYQPQHF. The CDR3 DNA sequence: TGTGCCAGCAGTTTGCTCCCAAACAGCGACTATCAGCCCCAGCATTTT.

The rearrangement uses TRBV6-5 and TRBJ1-6, with D unclear. From germline, CDR1 is MNHEY and CDR2 SVGAGI. CDR3 length: 14 residues. Trimming stripped 2 bases from V and 7 bases from J, with 9 bases between. The CDR3 region is CASSYRLVNSPLHF. CDR3 DNA: TGTGCCAGCAGTTACAGGCTTGTGAATTCACCCCTCCACTTT.

This clone came up once. The chain has TRBV28 and TRBJ1-3, with 7 bases matching TRBD1. V lost 6 bases, J lost 2 bases, and 4 bases stayed unmatched. CDR1 is MDHEN and CDR2 is SYDVKM in the germline V gene. This CDR3 has 14 residues. The CDR3 reads CASRRTGAGNTIYF. CDR3 nucleotides: TGTGCCAGCAGGCGCACAGGGGCTGGAAACACCATATATTTT.

The chain employs TRBV4-3 and TRBJ1-3, with D tentatively TRBD1 (5 bases). With 0 bases removed from V and 0 bases from J, the gap between germline ends came to 15 bases. Germline CDR1 reads LGHNA; CDR2 reads YSLEER. The CDR3 contains 18 residues. In nucleotides, the CDR3 is TGCGCCAGCAGCCAAGATTTGCCAGGGATGGTCTCTGGAAACACCATATATTTT. Amino acid sequence: CASSQDLPGMVSGNTIYF.

V and J are TRBV9 and TRBJ2-7; TRBD1 matches at 9 bases. Germline CDR1 and CDR2: SGDLS and YYNGEE. The ends lost 4 bases at V and 7 bases at J; junction bases unmatched: 15. The CDR3 has 16 residues. The chain's CDR3 is CASSIGFTGGSGEQYF. CDR3 coding DNA: TGTGCCAGCAGCATCGGCTTTACAGGGGGCTCTGGTGAGCAGTACTTC.

The V call is TRBV4-3, the J call TRBJ1-3; D is unresolved. The CDR3 sequence is 15 residues long. From germline, CDR1 is LGHNA and CDR2 YSLEER. Trimming stripped 4 bases from V and 3 bases from J, with 13 bases between. CDR3 protein: CASSRQPGYGNTIYF. The CDR3 DNA sequence: TGCGCCAGCAGCCGCCAACCAGGCTATGGAAACACCATATATTTT.

The chain combines TRBV28 with TRBJ1-5; no clear D. Germline V gene sequence: CDR1 MDHEN, CDR2 SYDVKM. Trimming took off 1 base at V and 7 bases at J, with 5 bases between the two ends. The CDR3 totals 12 residues. The chain's CDR3 is CASSLYGQPQHF. Here the CDR3 DNA reads TGTGCCAGCAGTTTATACGGGCAGCCCCAGCATTTT.

In this sample, this clone turned up once. The rearrangement links TRBV6-4 to TRBJ1-5; D call uncertain. Germline CDR1 MRHNA, CDR2 SNTAGT. V lost 0 bases to trimming and J lost 5 bases, with 11 bases between them. This CDR3 spans 15 amino acids. The DNA for the CDR3 is TGTGCCAGCAGTGACTCTGGAGCAAACTATCAGCCCCAGCATTTT. It yields the protein CASSDSGANYQPQHF.

The chain uses TRBV27 and TRBJ1-3, with unresolved D. CDR1 and CDR2 (germline): MNHEY, SMNVEV (reference sequence). Trimming shortened V by 6 bases and J by 0 bases, and 12 bases separated the two germline ends. CDR3 length: 15 amino acids. The CDR3 loop reads CASRPTSISGNTIYF. CDR3 DNA: TGTGCCAGCAGGCCGACATCAATCTCTGGAAACACCATATATTTT.